The entry below gives a single TCR beta chain sequence along with its context. Its cognate antigen is unknown. Random hexamers primed reverse transcription of about 0.45 to 1 ug RNA. TCRdb itself ran the immunoSEQ multiplex PCR reads through MiXCR, one entry per CDR3 protein. The data contain some 210,000 distinct CDR3 sequences, less than 95% of them singletons. The CDR3 is made up of 14 amino acids. Germline CDR1 is MNHEY and CDR2 is SMNVEV (reference sequence). V was pared by 5 bases and J by 2 bases, with 10 bases between. The source of the sample is a study of CD8 T cells in Susac syndrome. Study-level results: In Susac syndrome, CD4+ T cell repertoires lacked any clonal expansion. The authors acknowledged that the study's TCR sequencing and HLA analysis involved relatively few individuals.

The source of this sequence is a human donor with Susac syndrome. Input material: CD4+ T cells from PBMCs. This chain connects TRBV27 to TRBJ1-3, with D perhaps matching TRBD1 (6 bases). The CDR3 here is CASSPDRAGNTIYF. As DNA, the CDR3 is TGTGCCAGCAGTCCGGACAGAGCTGGAAACACCATATATTTT.